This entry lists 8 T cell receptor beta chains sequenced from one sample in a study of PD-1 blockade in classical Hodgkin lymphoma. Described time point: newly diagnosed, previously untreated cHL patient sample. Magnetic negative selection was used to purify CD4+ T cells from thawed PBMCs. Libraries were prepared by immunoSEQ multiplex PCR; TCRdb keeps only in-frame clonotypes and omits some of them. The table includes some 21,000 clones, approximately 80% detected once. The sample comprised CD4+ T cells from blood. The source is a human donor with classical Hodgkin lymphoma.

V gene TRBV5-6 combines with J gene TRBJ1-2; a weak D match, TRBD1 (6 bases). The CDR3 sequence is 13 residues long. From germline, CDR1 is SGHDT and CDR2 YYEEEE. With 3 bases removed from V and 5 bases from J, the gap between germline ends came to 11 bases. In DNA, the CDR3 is TGTGCCAGCAGCTCACAGGGTAATTATGGCTACACCTTC. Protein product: CASSSQGNYGYTF.

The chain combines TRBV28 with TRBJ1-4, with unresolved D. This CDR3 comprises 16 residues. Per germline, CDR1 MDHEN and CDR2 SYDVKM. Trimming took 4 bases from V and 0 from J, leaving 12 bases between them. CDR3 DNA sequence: TGTGCCAGCAGTTCGAGAGACGGAGCAACTAATGAAAAACTGTTTTTT. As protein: CASSSRDGATNEKLFF.

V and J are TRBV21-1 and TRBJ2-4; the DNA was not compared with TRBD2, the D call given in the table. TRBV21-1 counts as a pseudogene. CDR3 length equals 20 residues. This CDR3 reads CASSPLNGLGGTLAKNIQYF. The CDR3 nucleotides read TGTGCCAGCAGCCCGCTGAACGGTCTCGGGGGGACGCTAGCCAAAAACATTCAGTACTTC.

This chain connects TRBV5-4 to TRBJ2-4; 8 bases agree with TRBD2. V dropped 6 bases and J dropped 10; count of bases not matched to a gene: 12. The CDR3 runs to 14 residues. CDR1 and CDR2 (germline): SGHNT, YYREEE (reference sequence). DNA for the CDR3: TGTGCCAGCACCCGGGGGGGGGCGCGGGAGATTCAGTACTTC. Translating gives CASTRGGAREIQYF.

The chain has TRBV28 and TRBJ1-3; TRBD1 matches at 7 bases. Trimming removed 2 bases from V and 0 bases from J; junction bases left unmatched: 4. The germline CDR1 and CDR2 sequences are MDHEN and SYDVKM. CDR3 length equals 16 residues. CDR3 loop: CASSLKGAGSGNTIYF. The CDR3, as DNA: TGTGCCAGCAGTTTAAAGGGGGCTGGCTCTGGAAACACCATATATTTT.

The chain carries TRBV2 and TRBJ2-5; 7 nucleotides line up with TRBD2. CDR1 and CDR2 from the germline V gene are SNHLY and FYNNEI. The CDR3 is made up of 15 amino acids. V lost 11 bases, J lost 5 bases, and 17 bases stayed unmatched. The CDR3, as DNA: TGTGCCGGGTCCTCACGGCTAGCGGCGGGGGAGACCCAGTACTTC. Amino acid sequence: CAGSSRLAAGETQYF.

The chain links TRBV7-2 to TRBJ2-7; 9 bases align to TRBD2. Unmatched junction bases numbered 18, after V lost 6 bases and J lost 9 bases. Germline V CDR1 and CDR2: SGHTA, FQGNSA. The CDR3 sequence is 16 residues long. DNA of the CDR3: TGTGCCAGCAGTCTTGCACCGGGACTAGCCGATTTCGGGCAGTACTTC. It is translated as CASSLAPGLADFGQYF.

The CDR3 is CSVDAELGPTGGRARQPQHF. The CDR3 region has the DNA TGCAGCGTTGATGCTGAGCTAGGCCCTACAGGGGGGAGGGCTCGTCAGCCCCAGCATTTT. The chain recombines TRBV29-1 with TRBJ1-5; 8 bases match TRBD1. Trimming took 3 bases from V and 6 from J; bases not matched to a gene: 25. Germline V lookup: CDR1 SQVTM, CDR2 ANQGSEA. The CDR3 sequence is 20 residues long.